One sample yielded the 21 T cell receptor beta chains listed below, sequenced in a study of cytomegalovirus exposure and HLA in healthy donors. The PCR used 60 Vbeta and 13 Jbeta primers. Here immunoSEQ multiplex PCR was the method, and the copy in TCRdb shows in-frame clones only, minus some. Of 130,000 to 150,000 clones in the sample, around 79% were seen once. Sequencing was done on a sample of PBMCs. The receptors shown here come from a female donor in good health and CMV-seronegative.

V usage is TRBV29-1 and J usage is TRBJ2-1, with 7 bases that match TRBD1. V lost 1 base, J lost 3 bases, and 9 bases stayed unmatched. The V gene's germline CDR1 is SQVTM and CDR2 ANQGSEA. The CDR3 covers 16 residues. CDR3 sequence reads: CSVEARHRGIYNEQFF. CDR3 coding DNA: TGCAGCGTTGAAGCGCGCCACAGGGGAATCTACAATGAGCAGTTCTTC.

This chain connects TRBV7-2 to TRBJ1-6; 7 bases align to TRBD1. The length of the CDR3 is 14 residues. Germline values: CDR1 SGHTA, CDR2 FQGNSA. Losses at the gene ends were 5 bases for V and 11 bases for J; bases not matched to a gene: 9. CDR3 region: CASSKNRGSPPLHF. CDR3 in DNA: TGTGCCAGCAGCAAGAACAGGGGTAGTCCACCCCTCCACTTT.

CDR3 protein: CAIEVLAGADTQYF. CDR3 DNA sequence: TGTGCCATAGAGGTGCTAGCGGGGGCAGATACGCAGTATTTT. The chain carries TRBV30 and TRBJ2-3; 10 bases are a match to TRBD2. This CDR3 has 14 amino acids. The V segment lost 8 bases and the J segment 4 bases; nucleotides outside the gene matches: 9. Germline lookup yields CDR1 GTSNPN and CDR2 SVGIG (reference sequence).

The chain combines TRBV27 with TRBJ2-7; D is uncertain. The CDR3 sequence is 13 residues long. In germline, CDR1 is MNHEY, CDR2 SMNVEV (reference sequence). V shed 0 bases and J shed 6 bases, with 9 bases lying between them. The CDR3 DNA is TGTGCCAGCAGTTTATCGCCCCGGAGCGAGCAGTACTTC. As protein: CASSLSPRSEQYF.

This rearrangement joins TRBV2 to TRBJ2-1; no reliable D call. The V and J ends lost 0 bases and 5 bases respectively, with 8 bases between them. The CDR3 is 14 residues long. The V gene's germline CDR1 is SNHLY and CDR2 FYNNEI. The CDR3 spells CASSEALRDNEQFF. The CDR3 bases are TGTGCCAGCAGTGAAGCGCTTCGGGACAATGAGCAGTTCTTC. Supplemented by reference TRBV2 and TRBJ2-1, the full variable domain reads EPEVTQTPSHQVTQMGQEVILRCVPISNHLYFYWYRQILGQKVEFLVSFYNNEISEKSEIFDDQFSVERPDGSNFTLKIRSTKLEDSAMYFCASSEALRDNEQFFGPGTRLTVL.

V usage is TRBV7-2 and J usage is TRBJ1-2, with 8 bases fitting TRBD1. V gave up 3 bases and J gave up 8 bases; unmatched junction bases: 5. Germline loops: CDR1 SGHTA, CDR2 FQGNSA. The CDR3 length is 13 residues. CDR3 in DNA: TGTGCCAGCAGCTTGGACAGGGCGGAAGGCTACACCTTC. It encodes CASSLDRAEGYTF.

The chain uses TRBV27 and TRBJ1-2; 9 positions agree with TRBD1. The V gene's germline CDR1 is MNHEY and CDR2 SMNVEV (reference sequence). This CDR3 contains 14 residues. Unmatched junction bases numbered 6, after V lost 6 bases and J lost 4 bases. Here the CDR3 DNA reads TGTGCCAGCAGCCATAGGGGACAGGGCTATGGCTACACCTTC. Protein: CASSHRGQGYGYTF.

This clone was recorded a few times. This rearrangement joins TRBV6-6 to TRBJ1-4; D perhaps matches TRBD1 (5 bases). The CDR3 covers 14 residues. V lost 6 bases, J lost 3 bases, and 11 bases lay in between. CDR1 and CDR2 from the germline V gene are MNHNY and SVGAGI (reference sequence). For the CDR3, the DNA is TGTGCCAGCAGGCGGGACTTGTCTAATGAAAAACTGTTTTTT. Translation gives CASRRDLSNEKLFF.

Only a few counts were recorded for this clone. V usage is TRBV10-3 and J usage is TRBJ1-2; D is uncertain. The germline gives CDR1 ENHRY, CDR2 SYGVKD. The CDR3 has 14 amino acids. The ends were cut back, 0 bases at V and 7 bases at J, with 12 bases in the middle. The CDR3 here is CAISESLDLGGYTF. In DNA, the CDR3 is TGTGCCATCAGTGAGTCTCTTGACTTGGGTGGCTACACCTTC.

The V and J genes are TRBV6-1 and TRBJ2-6, with a tentative D call TRBD2 (5 bases). The V gene's germline CDR1 is MNHNS and CDR2 SASEGT. Trimming took off 5 bases at V and 4 bases at J, with 9 bases between the two ends. This CDR3 is 14 amino acids long. CDR3 protein: CASSSRGGANVLTF. CDR3 DNA sequence: TGTGCCAGCAGTTCCCGAGGGGGGGCCAACGTCCTGACTTTC.

V usage is TRBV2 and J usage is TRBJ2-7, with 9 bases matching TRBD1. The length of the CDR3 is 12 residues. J was trimmed by 8 bases and V by 6 bases; bases with no gene match: 5. The germline gives CDR1 SNHLY, CDR2 FYNNEI. The CDR3 sequence is CASRDRGVQQYF. The DNA of the CDR3 is TGTGCCAGCAGGGACAGGGGTGTTCAGCAGTACTTC.

V usage is TRBV15 and J usage is TRBJ1-3; perhaps TRBD1 as D (6 bases). V was trimmed by 4 bases and J by 0 bases, leaving 13 bases between them. The CDR3 covers 16 residues. The V gene's germline CDR1 is LNHNV and CDR2 YYDKDF (reference sequence). The CDR3 DNA reads TGTGCCACCAGCACACGCGACAGGCTCTCTGGAAACACCATATATTTT. Protein: CATSTRDRLSGNTIYF.

The gene calls are TRBV7-2 and TRBJ2-2; 7 bases match TRBD2. With 1 base clipped from V and 6 bases from J, the junction kept 5 bases outside the gene matches. The CDR3 runs 15 residues. In germline, CDR1 is SGHTA, CDR2 FQGNSA. CDR3 nucleotides: TGTGCCAGCAGCTTAGGGACTAGTTTGGCCGGGGAGCTGTTTTTT. This encodes CASSLGTSLAGELFF.

The chain links TRBV2 to TRBJ2-5, with D perhaps matching TRBD2 (6 bases). Germline V gene sequence: CDR1 SNHLY, CDR2 FYNNEI. V lost 4 bases and J lost 1, with 10 bases in between. The CDR3 totals 14 residues. The CDR3 DNA reads as TGTGCCAGCAGTGTCCGGCGGGGCCAAGAGACCCAGTACTTC. Translation gives CASSVRRGQETQYF.

This clone was seen more than once but under ten times. The CDR3 sequence: CASSPGTEGGYGYTF. The CDR3 DNA follows: TGTGCCAGCAGCCCAGGGACTGAGGGCGGCTATGGCTACACCTTC. The chain employs TRBV5-4 and TRBJ1-2; maybe TRBD1 (5 bases). The length of the CDR3 is 15 residues. Looked up from germline, CDR1 is SGHNT and CDR2 is YYREEE (reference sequence). Trimming took off 4 bases at V and 4 bases at J, with 17 bases between the two ends. The full variable domain, its missing parts supplied by reference TRBV5-4 and TRBJ1-2, is ETGVTQSPTHLIKTRGQQVTLRCSSQSGHNTVSWYQQALGQGPQFIFQYYREEENGRGNFPPRFSGLQFPNYSSELNVNALELDDSALYLCASSPGTEGGYGYTFGSGTRLTVV.

The V call is TRBV7-2, the J call TRBJ2-1; D is uncertain. Trimming removed 1 base at V and 7 bases at J, with 11 bases between. The CDR3 spans 14 residues. Germline V CDR1 and CDR2: SGHTA, FQGNSA. CDR3 protein: CASSLERFENEQFF. The CDR3 DNA reads TGTGCCAGCAGCTTAGAACGGTTCGAAAATGAGCAGTTCTTC. The full variable domain, completed using reference TRBV7-2 and TRBJ2-1, is GAGVSQSPSNKVTEKGKDVELRCDPISGHTALYWYRQSLGQGLEFLIYFQGNSAPDKSGLPSDRFSAERTGGSVSTLTIQRTQQEDSAVYLCASSLERFENEQFFGPGTRLTVL.

V and J are TRBV4-3 and TRBJ2-5, with D possibly matching TRBD1 (6 bases). The J call may not be correct, given that the DNA end is closer to TRBJ2-7. The germline V gene encodes CDR1 LGHNA and CDR2 YSLEER. CDR3 length: 15 residues. In DNA, the CDR3 is TGCGCCAGCAGCCAAGATTGGGGACAACCCTACGAGCAGTACTTC. Its protein is CASSQDWGQPYEQYF.

This chain joins TRBV7-9 and TRBJ1-2; 7 bases are shared with TRBD1. The germline V gene encodes CDR1 SEHNR and CDR2 FQNEAQ (reference sequence). V lost 3 bases to trimming and J lost 8 bases; unmatched junction nucleotides: 15. There are 16 residues in the CDR3. CDR3 in DNA: TGTGCCAGCAGCTTGGCCGGGACCCCAGGGGGTGGAGGCTACACCTTC. Translated: CASSLAGTPGGGGYTF.

The V call is TRBV25-1, the J call TRBJ2-7; D uncertain. There are 13 residues in the CDR3. CDR1 is MGHDK, CDR2 SYGVNS, per germline. The V end was cut by 8 bases, the J end by 0 bases, with 11 bases between. CDR3 sequence: CASSFEDSYEQYF. As DNA, the CDR3 is TGTGCCAGCTCTTTTGAGGACTCCTACGAGCAGTACTTC.

The chain carries TRBV4-3 and TRBJ2-3, with D perhaps TRBD2 (6 bases). Germline CDR1 LGHNA, CDR2 YSLEER. V was cut by 4 bases and J by 2 bases, with 16 bases left in between. The CDR3 is made up of 16 amino acids. CDR3: CASSRDAGRFTDTQYF. CDR3 bases: TGCGCCAGCAGCCGAGATGCAGGGAGGTTCACAGATACGCAGTATTTT.

The V gene is TRBV11-2, the J gene TRBJ1-4, with D unresolved. The length of the CDR3 is 14 residues. With 5 bases removed from V and 1 base from J, the gap between germline ends came to 8 bases. Germline CDR1 SGHAT, CDR2 FQNNGV. The CDR3 DNA reads TGTGCCAGCAGCGACTTTGAAACTAATGAAAAACTGTTTTTT. It translates to CASSDFETNEKLFF.